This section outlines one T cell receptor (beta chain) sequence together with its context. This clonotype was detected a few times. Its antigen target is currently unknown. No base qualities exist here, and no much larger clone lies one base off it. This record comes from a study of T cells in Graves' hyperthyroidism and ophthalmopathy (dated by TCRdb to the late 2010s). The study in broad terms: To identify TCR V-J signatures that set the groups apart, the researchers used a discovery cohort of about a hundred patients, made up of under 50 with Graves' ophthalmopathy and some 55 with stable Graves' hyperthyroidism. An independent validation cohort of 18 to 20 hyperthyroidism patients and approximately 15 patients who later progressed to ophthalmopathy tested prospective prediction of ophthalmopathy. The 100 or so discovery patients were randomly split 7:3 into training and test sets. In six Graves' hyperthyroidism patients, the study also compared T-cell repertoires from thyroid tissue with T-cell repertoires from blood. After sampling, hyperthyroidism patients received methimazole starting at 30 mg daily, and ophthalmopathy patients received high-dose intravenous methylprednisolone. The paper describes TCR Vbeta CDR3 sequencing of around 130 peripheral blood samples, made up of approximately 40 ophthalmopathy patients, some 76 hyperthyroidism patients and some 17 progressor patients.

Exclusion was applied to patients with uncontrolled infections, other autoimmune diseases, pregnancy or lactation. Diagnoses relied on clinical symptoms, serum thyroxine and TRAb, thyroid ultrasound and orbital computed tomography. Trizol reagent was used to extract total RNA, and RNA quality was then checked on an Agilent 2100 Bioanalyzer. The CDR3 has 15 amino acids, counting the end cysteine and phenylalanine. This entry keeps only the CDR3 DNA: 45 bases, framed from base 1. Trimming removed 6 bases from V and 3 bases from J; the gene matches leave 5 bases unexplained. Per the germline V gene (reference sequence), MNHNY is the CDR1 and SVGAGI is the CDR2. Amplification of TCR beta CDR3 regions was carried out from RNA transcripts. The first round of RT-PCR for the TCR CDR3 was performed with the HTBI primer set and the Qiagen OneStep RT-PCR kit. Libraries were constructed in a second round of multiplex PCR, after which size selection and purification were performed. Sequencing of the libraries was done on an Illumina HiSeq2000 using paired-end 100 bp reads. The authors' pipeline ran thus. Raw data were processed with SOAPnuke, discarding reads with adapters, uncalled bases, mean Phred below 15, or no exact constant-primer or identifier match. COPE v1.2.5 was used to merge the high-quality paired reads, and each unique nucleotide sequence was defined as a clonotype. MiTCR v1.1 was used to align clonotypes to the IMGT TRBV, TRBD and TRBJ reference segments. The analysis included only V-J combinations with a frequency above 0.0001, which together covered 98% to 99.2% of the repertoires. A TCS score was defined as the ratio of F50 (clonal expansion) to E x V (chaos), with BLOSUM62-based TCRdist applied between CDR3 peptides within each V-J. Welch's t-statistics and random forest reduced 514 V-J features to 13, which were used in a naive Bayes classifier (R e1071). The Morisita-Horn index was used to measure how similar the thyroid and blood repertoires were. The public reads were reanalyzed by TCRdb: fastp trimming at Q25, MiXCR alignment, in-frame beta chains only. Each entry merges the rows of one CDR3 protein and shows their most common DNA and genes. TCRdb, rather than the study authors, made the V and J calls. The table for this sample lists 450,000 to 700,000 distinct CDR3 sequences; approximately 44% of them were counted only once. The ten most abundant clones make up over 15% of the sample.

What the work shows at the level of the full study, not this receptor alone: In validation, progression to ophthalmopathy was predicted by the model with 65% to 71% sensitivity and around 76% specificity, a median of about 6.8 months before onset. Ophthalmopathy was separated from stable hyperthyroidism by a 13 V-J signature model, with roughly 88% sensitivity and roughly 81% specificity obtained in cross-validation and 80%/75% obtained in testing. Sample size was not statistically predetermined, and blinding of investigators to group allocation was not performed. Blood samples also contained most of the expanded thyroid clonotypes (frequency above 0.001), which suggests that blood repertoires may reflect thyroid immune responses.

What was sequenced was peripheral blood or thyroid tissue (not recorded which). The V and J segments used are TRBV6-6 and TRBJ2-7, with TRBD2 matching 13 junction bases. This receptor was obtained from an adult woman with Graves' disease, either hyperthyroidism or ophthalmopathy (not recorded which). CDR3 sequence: CASRIGLAGVYEQYF. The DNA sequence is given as TGTGCCAGCAGAATTGGACTAGCGGGAGTCTACGAGCAGTACTTC.